This T cell receptor beta chain was identified in a study of blood T cell repertoires in COVID-19. Study-level information: Donors in the United States, Italy and Spain gave samples during acute or convalescent COVID-19.

V was pared by 7 bases and J by 3 bases, with 6 bases of the junction left unmatched. The CDR3 is made up of 15 amino acids. The germline CDR1 and CDR2 sequences are LNHDA and SQIVND (reference sequence). This clone was seen a single time. The repertoire was sequenced with immunoSEQ multiplex PCR; TCRdb's copy has only in-frame clones and lacks some. Counted here are a few hundred thousand clones, about 85% occurring once; the ten biggest clones make up around 8%. Cohort placement rested on clinical history that participants reported themselves. Recovered Cohort 3 donors showed two negative PCRs, clearance, or symptom resolution.

The sequenced sample was PBMCs or T cells enriched from blood (not recorded which). The chain is built from TRBV19 and TRBJ1-5, with 10 bases identical to TRBD1. This clonotype was sampled from an older woman who had recovered from COVID-19. In DNA form, the CDR3 reads TGTGCCAGTACCCTGACAGGGGGCAACAATCAGCCCCAGCATTTT. Residues: CASTLTGGNNQPQHF.